One T cell receptor beta chain is described in this entry. Its antigen is not identified. This sample is drawn from a study of OX40 agonist ivuxolimab in advanced cancers. Regarding the study as a whole: In the 0.1-3.0 mg/kg groups, partial responders showed among the lowest expansion.

The protocol was immunoSEQ multiplex PCR, while the TCRdb copy is restricted to in-frame clones and leaves out a portion. Here the sample spans some 85,000 clones, roughly 90% being singletons. This CDR3 has 16 residues. V lost 4 bases, J lost 1 base, and 5 bases stayed unmatched. The germline V gene has CDR1 KGHSH and CDR2 LQKENI. Sequenced material: CD4+ or CD8+ T cells sorted from blood, taken in a trial of the OX40 agonist ivuxolimab. The chain employs TRBV18 and TRBJ1-1; 11 bases align to TRBD1. The sequence derives from an adult with an advanced solid tumor such as melanoma, head and neck, liver or kidney cancer. The CDR3 protein is CASSLWDRGTNTEAFF. The CDR3 DNA is TGTGCCAGCTCACTCTGGGACAGGGGGACGAACACTGAAGCTTTCTTT.